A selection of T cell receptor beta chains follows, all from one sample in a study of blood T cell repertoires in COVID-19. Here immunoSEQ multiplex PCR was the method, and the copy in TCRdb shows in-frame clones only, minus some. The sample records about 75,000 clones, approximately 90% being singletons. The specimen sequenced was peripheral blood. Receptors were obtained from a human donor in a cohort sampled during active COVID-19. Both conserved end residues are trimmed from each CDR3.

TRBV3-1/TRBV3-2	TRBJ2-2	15	ASSPQVLAGVPGELF
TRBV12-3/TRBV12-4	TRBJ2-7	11	ASTVGGTYEQY
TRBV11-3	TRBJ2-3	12	ASSLAGGPDTQY
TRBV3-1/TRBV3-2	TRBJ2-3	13	ASSLRGLSGDTQY
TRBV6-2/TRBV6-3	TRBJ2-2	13	ASTPGLAATGELF
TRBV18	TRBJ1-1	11	ASSRSQNTEAF
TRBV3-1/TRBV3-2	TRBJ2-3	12	ASSRPGFSDTQY
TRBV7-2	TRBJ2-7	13	ASRWGEDNSYEQY
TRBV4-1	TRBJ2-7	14	ASSQDTQRGMYEQY
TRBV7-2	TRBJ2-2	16	ASSSFWTGGTNTGELF
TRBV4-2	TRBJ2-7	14	ASSQGQGGSSYEQY
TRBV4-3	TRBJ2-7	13	ASSQADRGLYEQY
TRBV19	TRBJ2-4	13	ASSTPGQGANIQY
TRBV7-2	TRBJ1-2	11	ASSFPGPYGYT
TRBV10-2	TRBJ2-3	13	ASSESSTYTDTQY
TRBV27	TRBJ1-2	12	ASSRGNRGGGYT
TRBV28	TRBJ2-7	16	ASSTPRGGSGRAGEQY
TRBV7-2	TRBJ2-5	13	ASGYHSGGARTQY
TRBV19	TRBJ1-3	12	ASSPTTGGNTIY
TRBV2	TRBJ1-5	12	ASSPDRGNQPQH
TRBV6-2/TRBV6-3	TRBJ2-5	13	ASSHGFWRAETQY
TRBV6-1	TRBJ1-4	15	ASSGTRSGGSNEKLF
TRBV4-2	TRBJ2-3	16	ASSQEPPGTTSTDTQY
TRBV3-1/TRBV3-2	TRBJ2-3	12	ASSQAGLPDTQY
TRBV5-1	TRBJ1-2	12	ASSARHTNYGYT
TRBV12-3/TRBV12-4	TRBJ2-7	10	ASSKTGYEQY
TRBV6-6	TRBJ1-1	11	ASRPGGRTEAF
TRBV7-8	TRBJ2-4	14	ASSPIAGGTKNIQY
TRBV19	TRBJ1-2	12	ASSIVGGLDGYT
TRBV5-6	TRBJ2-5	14	ASSLRWTGEGETQY
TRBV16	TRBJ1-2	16	ASSQLSMKTGGDYGYT
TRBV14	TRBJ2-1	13	ASSQVGALSHEQF
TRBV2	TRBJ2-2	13	ASTRQGTNTGELF
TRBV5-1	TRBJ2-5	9	ASNMQETQY
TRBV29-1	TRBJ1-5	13	SVGTALGGNQPQH
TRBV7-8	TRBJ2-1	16	ASSLGFSLAGGYNEQF
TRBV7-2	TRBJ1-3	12	ASSLGQSGNTIY
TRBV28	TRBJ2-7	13	ASSLGGTSVHEQY
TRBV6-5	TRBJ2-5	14	ASSSFGGVGQETQY
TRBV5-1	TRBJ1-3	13	ASSIDTRPGNTIY
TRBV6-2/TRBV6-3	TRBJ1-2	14	ASSYSGTESNYGYT
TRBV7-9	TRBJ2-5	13	ASSPLSGGQETQY